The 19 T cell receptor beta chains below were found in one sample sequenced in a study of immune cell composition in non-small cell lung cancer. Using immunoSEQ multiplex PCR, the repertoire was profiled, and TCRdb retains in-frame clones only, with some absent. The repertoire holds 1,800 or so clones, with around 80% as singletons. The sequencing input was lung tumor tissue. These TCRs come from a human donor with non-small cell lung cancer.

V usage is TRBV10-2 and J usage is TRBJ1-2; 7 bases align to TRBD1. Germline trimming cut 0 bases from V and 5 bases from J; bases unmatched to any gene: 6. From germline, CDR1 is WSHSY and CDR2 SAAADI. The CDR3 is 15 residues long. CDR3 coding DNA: TGCGCCAGCAGTGAGTCGATGGGACAGCCATATGGCTACACCTTC. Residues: CASSESMGQPYGYTF.

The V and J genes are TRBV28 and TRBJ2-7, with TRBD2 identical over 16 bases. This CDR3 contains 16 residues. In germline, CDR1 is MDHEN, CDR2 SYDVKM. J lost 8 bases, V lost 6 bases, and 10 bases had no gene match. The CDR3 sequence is CASSSPGTSGRAQQYF. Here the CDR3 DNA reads TGTGCCAGCAGCTCCCCAGGGACTAGCGGGAGGGCCCAGCAGTACTTC. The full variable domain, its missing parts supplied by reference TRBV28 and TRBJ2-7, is DVKVTQSSRYLVKRTGEKVFLECVQDMDHENMFWYRQDPGLGLRLIYFSYDVKMKEKGDIPEGYSVSREKKERFSLILESASTNQTSMYLCASSSPGTSGRAQQYFGPGTRLTVT.

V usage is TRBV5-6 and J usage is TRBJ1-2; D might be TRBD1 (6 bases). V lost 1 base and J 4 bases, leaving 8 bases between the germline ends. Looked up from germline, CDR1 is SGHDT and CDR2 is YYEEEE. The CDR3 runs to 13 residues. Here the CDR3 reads CASSLRRGYGYTF. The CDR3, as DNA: TGTGCCAGCAGCTTGCGCAGGGGCTATGGCTACACCTTC.

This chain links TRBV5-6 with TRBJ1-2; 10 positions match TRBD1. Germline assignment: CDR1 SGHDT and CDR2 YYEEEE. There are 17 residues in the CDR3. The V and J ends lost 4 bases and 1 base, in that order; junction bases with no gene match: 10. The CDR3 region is CASSPRTGGMRNYGYTF. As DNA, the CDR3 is TGTGCCAGCAGCCCTAGGACAGGGGGGATGCGTAACTATGGCTACACCTTC.

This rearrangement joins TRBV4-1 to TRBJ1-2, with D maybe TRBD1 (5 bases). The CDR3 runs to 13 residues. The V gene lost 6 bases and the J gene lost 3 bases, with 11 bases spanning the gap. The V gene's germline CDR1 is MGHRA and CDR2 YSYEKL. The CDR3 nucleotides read TGCGCCAGCAGTGAGTCGGGGGACTATGGCTACACCTTC. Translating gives CASSESGDYGYTF.

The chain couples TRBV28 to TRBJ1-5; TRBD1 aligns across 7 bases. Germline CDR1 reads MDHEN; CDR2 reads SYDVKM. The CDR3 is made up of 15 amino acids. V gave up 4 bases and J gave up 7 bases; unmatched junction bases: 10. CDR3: CASSSLYRGGQPQHF. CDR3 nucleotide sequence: TGTGCCAGCAGTTCCCTGTACAGGGGAGGCCAGCCCCAGCATTTT.

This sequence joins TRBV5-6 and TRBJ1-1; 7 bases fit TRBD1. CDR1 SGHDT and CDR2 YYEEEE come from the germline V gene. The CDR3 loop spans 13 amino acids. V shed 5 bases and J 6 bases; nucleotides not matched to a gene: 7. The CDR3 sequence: CASRGQSLAEAFF. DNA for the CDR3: TGTGCCAGCAGGGGACAGTCCTTAGCTGAAGCTTTCTTT.

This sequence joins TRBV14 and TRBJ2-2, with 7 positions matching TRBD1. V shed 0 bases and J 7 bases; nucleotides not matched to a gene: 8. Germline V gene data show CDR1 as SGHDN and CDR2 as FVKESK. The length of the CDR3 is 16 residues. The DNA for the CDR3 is TGTGCCAGCAGCCAAGAAGAGGGGGACAGAAACGGGGAGCTGTTTTTT. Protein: CASSQEEGDRNGELFF.

CDR3 in amino acids: CASSLAPTSGNNNEQFF. CDR3 DNA: TGTGCCAGCAGCTTGGCCCCGACTAGCGGGAACAACAATGAGCAGTTCTTC. The chain couples TRBV5-5 to TRBJ2-1; 11 nucleotides align to TRBD2. V shed 0 bases, J shed 5 bases, and the junction held 7 bases outside the gene matches. Looked up from germline, CDR1 is SGHKS and CDR2 is YYEKEE (reference sequence). The CDR3 runs to 17 residues.

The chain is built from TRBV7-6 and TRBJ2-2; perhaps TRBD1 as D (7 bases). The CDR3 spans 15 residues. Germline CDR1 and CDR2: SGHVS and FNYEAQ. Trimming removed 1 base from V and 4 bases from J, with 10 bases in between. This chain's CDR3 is CASSLGQGGTGELFF. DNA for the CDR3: TGTGCCAGCAGCTTAGGACAGGGAGGCACCGGGGAGCTGTTTTTT.

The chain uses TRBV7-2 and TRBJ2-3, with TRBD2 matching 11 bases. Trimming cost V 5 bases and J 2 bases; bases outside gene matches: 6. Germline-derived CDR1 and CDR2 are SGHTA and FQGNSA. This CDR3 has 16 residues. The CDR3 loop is CASSLIAGGITDTQYF. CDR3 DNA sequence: TGTGCCAGCAGCCTAATAGCGGGGGGGATCACAGATACGCAGTATTTT.

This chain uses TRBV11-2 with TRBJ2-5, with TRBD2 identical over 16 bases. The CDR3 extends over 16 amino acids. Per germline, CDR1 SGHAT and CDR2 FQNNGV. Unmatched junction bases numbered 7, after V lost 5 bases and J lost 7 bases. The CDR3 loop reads CASSAGLAGGSGTQYF. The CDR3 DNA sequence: TGTGCCAGCAGCGCGGGACTAGCGGGAGGGTCGGGGACCCAGTACTTC.

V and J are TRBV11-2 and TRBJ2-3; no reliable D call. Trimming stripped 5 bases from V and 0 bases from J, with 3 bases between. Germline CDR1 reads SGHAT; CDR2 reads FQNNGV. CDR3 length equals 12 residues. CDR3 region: CASSPSTDTQYF. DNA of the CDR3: TGTGCCAGCAGCCCAAGCACAGATACGCAGTATTTT.

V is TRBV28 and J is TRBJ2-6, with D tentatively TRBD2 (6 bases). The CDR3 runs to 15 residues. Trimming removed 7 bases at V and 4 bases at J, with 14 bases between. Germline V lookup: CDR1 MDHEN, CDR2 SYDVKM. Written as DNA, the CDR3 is TGTGCCAGCACCCGAGGGACTTACGGGGCCAACGTCCTGACTTTC. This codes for CASTRGTYGANVLTF.

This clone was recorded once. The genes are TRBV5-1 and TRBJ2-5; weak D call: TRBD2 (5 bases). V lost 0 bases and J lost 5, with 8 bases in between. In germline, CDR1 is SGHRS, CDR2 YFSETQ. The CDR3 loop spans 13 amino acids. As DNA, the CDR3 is TGCGCCAGCAGCTTGGTTCCGGGGGAGACCCAGTACTTC. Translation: CASSLVPGETQYF. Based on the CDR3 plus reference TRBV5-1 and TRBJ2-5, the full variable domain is KAGVTQTPRYLIKTRGQQVTLSCSPISGHRSVSWYQQTPGQGLQFLFEYFSETQRNKGNFPGRFSGRQFSNSRSEMNVSTLELGDSALYLCASSLVPGETQYFGPGTRLLVL.

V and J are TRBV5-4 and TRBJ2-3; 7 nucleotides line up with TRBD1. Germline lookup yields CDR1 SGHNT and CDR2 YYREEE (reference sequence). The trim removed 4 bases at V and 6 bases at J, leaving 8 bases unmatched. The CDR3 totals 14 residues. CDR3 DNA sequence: TGTGCCAGCAGCGGCGAGGGGGCGCGGGATACGCAGTATTTT. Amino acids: CASSGEGARDTQYF.

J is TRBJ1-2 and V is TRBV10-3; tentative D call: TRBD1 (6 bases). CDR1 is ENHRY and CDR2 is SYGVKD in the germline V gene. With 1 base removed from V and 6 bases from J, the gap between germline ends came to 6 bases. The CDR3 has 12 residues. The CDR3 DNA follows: TGTGCCATCAGTGAGTGGACAGATGGCTACACCTTC. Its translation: CAISEWTDGYTF.

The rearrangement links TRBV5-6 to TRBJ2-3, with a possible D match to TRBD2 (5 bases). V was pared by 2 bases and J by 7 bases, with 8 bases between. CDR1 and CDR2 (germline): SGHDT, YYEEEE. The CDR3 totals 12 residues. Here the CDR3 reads CASSFSVNTQYF. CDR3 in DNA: TGTGCCAGCAGCTTTAGCGTGAATACGCAGTATTTT.

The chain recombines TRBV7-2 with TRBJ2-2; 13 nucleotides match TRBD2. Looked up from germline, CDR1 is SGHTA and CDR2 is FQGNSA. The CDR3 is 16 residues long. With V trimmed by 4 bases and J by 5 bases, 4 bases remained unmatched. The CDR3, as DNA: TGTGCCAGCAGCTGGGGGGGACTAGCGGGAACCGGGGAGCTGTTTTTT. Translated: CASSWGGLAGTGELFF. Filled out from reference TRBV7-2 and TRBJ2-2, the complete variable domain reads GAGVSQSPSNKVTEKGKDVELRCDPISGHTALYWYRQSLGQGLEFLIYFQGNSAPDKSGLPSDRFSAERTGGSVSTLTIQRTQQEDSAVYLCASSWGGLAGTGELFFGEGSRLTVL.